Below, 4 T cell receptor beta chains from the same sample are listed, as sequenced in a study of T cell responses to AZD1222 COVID-19 vaccine. Libraries were prepared by immunoSEQ multiplex PCR; TCRdb keeps only in-frame clonotypes and omits some of them. The sample holds about 110,000 clones; about 82% are singletons and the top ten take 2.5% to 4%. Sequencing used peripheral blood, obtained on day 0 of AZD1222 vaccination. The receptors were gathered from an adult in good health.

CDR3 loop: CASSGRGTYNEQFF. As DNA, the CDR3 is TGTGCCAGCAGTGGCAGGGGCACCTACAATGAGCAGTTCTTC. This rearrangement joins TRBV2 to TRBJ2-1; TRBD1 might be the D (6 bases). The CDR3 has 14 residues. V was shortened by 4 bases and J by 2 bases, with 9 bases between the two germline ends. The germline CDR1 and CDR2 sequences are SNHLY and FYNNEI.

The chain is built from TRBV28 and TRBJ2-2; 9 nucleotides align to TRBD1. The V segment lost 6 bases and the J segment 6 bases; nucleotides outside the gene matches: 14. The CDR3 sequence is 17 residues long. CDR1 MDHEN and CDR2 SYDVKM come from the germline V gene. The CDR3 DNA follows: TGTGCCAGCAGCCCCTCCGGGACAGGGAAAGCAGCCGGGGAGCTGTTTTTT. This codes for CASSPSGTGKAAGELFF.

The V gene is TRBV10-3, the J gene TRBJ2-3, with 7 bases lining up with TRBD2. CDR1 is ENHRY and CDR2 is SYGVKD in the germline V gene. The CDR3 consists of 12 residues. Trimming removed 10 bases from V and 5 bases from J; junction bases left unmatched: 6. The CDR3, as DNA: TGTGCCACCGAAGGCGGGGGAGATACGCAGTATTTT. Residues: CATEGGGDTQYF.

The CDR3 here is CASSERAEANSPLHF. In nucleotides, the CDR3 is TGTGCCAGCAGTGAACGCGCAGAAGCCAATTCACCCCTCCACTTT. J is TRBJ1-6 and V is TRBV6-1; the D is unclear. The ends were cut back, 2 bases at V and 7 bases at J, with 12 bases in the middle. The V gene's germline CDR1 is MNHNS and CDR2 SASEGT. The CDR3 has 15 amino acids.